Following are 6 T cell receptor beta chains from one sample sequenced in a study of blood T cells in healthy people across ages (dated by TCRdb to between 2014 and 2017). Libraries were prepared through 5' RACE. A second about 6 to 11 cycle PCR used a sample-barcoded 5' primer and a J-beta primer mix. Starting from the raw public reads, TCRdb applied fastp trimming at Q25, assembled clones with MiXCR and retained in-frame beta chains. Rows are unified per CDR3 protein, each entry keeping the most common DNA and genes. For this sample the table gives approximately 1,700,000 distinct CDR3 sequences, of which about two fifths were detected only once. Approximately 22% of the sample belongs to the ten largest clones. The sample was blood. Every receptor here comes from a human donor in good health.

This clonotype was observed a handful of times. The chain links TRBV24-1 to TRBJ1-2; 10 bases fit TRBD1. Germline loops: CDR1 KGHDR, CDR2 SFDVKD. V shed 5 bases and J 4 bases; nucleotides not matched to a gene: 9. CDR3 length: 16 residues. The CDR3 region has the DNA TGTGCCACCAGTGGCGTGGGACAGGGGATCCGCTATGGCTACACCTTC. Its translation: CATSGVGQGIRYGYTF.

Comments on this clonotype: A much larger clone differs by one base, so this may be a read error. This chain connects TRBV12-3 or TRBV12-4 to TRBJ2-6; D unclear. The CDR3 has 11 amino acids. CDR3 nucleotides: TGTGCCGGCAGTTCTGCCAACGTCCTGACTTTC. It encodes CAGSSANVLTF.

The V gene is TRBV4-3, the J gene TRBJ2-3; D is possibly TRBD2 (6 bases). The CDR3 consists of 16 residues. The germline V gene encodes CDR1 LGHNA and CDR2 YSLEER. V was trimmed by 1 base and J by 1 base, leaving 12 bases between them. CDR3 sequence reads: CASSQVYASGTDTQYF. The CDR3 coding sequence is TGCGCCAGCAGCCAAGTTTACGCTAGCGGCACAGATACGCAGTATTTT.

The chain recombines TRBV12-3 or TRBV12-4 with TRBJ1-5, with 7 bases fitting TRBD1. The J segment lost 6 bases and the V segment lost 8 bases, leaving 4 bases of the junction unmatched. CDR3 length equals 12 residues. The CDR3 region has the DNA TGTGCCAGCGGCTCAGGGGGTCAGCCCCAGCATTTT. Translation: CASGSGGQPQHF.

This clonotype has just a few counts. This chain links TRBV28 with TRBJ2-5, with TRBD1 matching over 9 bases. The J call may be incorrect, as the DNA end agrees better with TRBJ2-7. The CDR3 covers 14 residues. Per germline, CDR1 MDHEN and CDR2 SYDVKM. This CDR3 is CASSSVQGAREQYF. As DNA, the CDR3 is TGTGCCAGCAGTTCTGTACAGGGGGCTCGCGAGCAGTACTTC.

This clonotype was found a few times. The chain combines TRBV12-3 or TRBV12-4 with TRBJ1-5, with D unclear. V was trimmed by 5 bases and J by 3 bases, leaving 17 bases between them. The CDR3 covers 16 residues. CDR3 loop: CASSPHIGRSNQPQHF. DNA of the CDR3: TGTGCCAGCAGTCCCCATATCGGCAGGTCCAATCAGCCCCAGCATTTT.